These 20 T cell receptor beta chains were sequenced from one sample in a study of cytomegalovirus exposure and HLA in healthy donors. PCR involved 60 Vbeta and 13 Jbeta primers. TCRdb keeps only in-frame clones here, not all; method: immunoSEQ multiplex PCR. The sample lists some 120,000 clones; 75% to 90% were seen once. Material: PBMCs. Source of these receptors: a woman younger than 45 in good health and CMV-seropositive.

The chain recombines TRBV29-1 with TRBJ2-5, with 9 bases lining up with TRBD1. J lost 5 bases, V lost 8 bases, and 9 bases had no gene match. Germline CDR1 SQVTM, CDR2 ANQGSEA. CDR3 length equals 13 residues. The CDR3 reads CSTGPGQGETQYF. The CDR3 DNA follows: TGCAGCACCGGGCCCGGACAGGGGGAGACCCAGTACTTC. Full variable domain (outside the CDR3, taken from reference TRBV29-1 and TRBJ2-5): SAVISQKPSRDICQRGTSLTIQCQVDSQVTMMFWYRQQPGQSLTLIATANQGSEATYESGFVIDKFPISRPNLTFSTLTVSNMSPEDSSIYLCSTGPGQGETQYFGPGTRLLVL.

The J gene is TRBJ2-2, the V gene TRBV27; D may be TRBD1 (6 bases). Trimming shortened V by 5 bases and J by 6 bases, and 13 bases separated the two germline ends. This CDR3 has 14 amino acids. Germline assignment: CDR1 MNHEY and CDR2 SMNVEV (reference sequence). The CDR3 coding sequence is TGTGCCAGCAGTCTCTCAGGGGATGCCGGGGAGCTGTTTTTT. Protein sequence: CASSLSGDAGELFF.

The genes are TRBV19 and TRBJ1-2; D is unresolved. Germline V gene lookup returns CDR1 LNHDA and CDR2 SQIVND (reference sequence). The CDR3 has 12 residues. V was clipped by 3 bases and J by 3 bases, with 5 bases between them. The CDR3 region has the DNA TGTGCCAGTAGTATGAGGGACTATGGCTACACCTTC. Protein product: CASSMRDYGYTF. The variable domain in full, completed from reference TRBV19 and TRBJ1-2, reads DGGITQSPKYLFRKEGQNVTLSCEQNLNHDAMYWYRQDPGQGLRLIYYSQIVNDFQKGDIAEGYSVSREKKESFPLTVTSAQKNPTAFYLCASSMRDYGYTFGSGTRLTVV.

The V and J genes are TRBV9 and TRBJ1-2; the match to TRBD1 covers 10 bases. V gave up 6 bases and J gave up 6 bases; unmatched junction bases: 14. The CDR3 contains 16 residues. Germline V gene sequence: CDR1 SGDLS, CDR2 YYNGEE. The CDR3 DNA is TGTGCCAGCACCCTCCACCTTTCCGGGACAGGGGATGGCTACACCTTC. It translates to CASTLHLSGTGDGYTF.

The rearrangement links TRBV18 to TRBJ2-7; no clear D. This CDR3 is built from 12 residues. The V end lost 5 bases, the J end lost 6 bases, and 11 bases lay between the germline ends. The germline V gene encodes CDR1 KGHSH and CDR2 LQKENI. The CDR3 spells CASSSGRVEQYF. The DNA for the CDR3 is TGTGCCAGCTCATCCGGCCGGGTCGAGCAGTACTTC.

The genes are TRBV5-1 and TRBJ1-2; D is unclear. The CDR3 length is 12 residues. The V end lost 4 bases, the J end lost 3 bases, and 7 bases lay between the germline ends. The germline V gene encodes CDR1 SGHRS and CDR2 YFSETQ. The CDR3 reads CASSPGDYGYTF. CDR3 coding DNA: TGCGCCAGCAGCCCGGGAGACTATGGCTACACCTTC.

The V call is TRBV27, the J call TRBJ1-2; no reliable D call. Deletions cut 5 bases from V and 5 bases from J, with 15 bases between. The germline V gene encodes CDR1 MNHEY and CDR2 SMNVEV (reference sequence). This CDR3 comprises 14 residues. In DNA form, the CDR3 reads TGTGCCAGCAGTCCCCGGACTGCTCCTTATGGCTACACCTTC. As protein: CASSPRTAPYGYTF.

The V call is TRBV15, the J call TRBJ2-7; 8 bases are a match to TRBD1. The CDR3 has 15 amino acids. J lost 4 bases, V lost 4 bases, and 9 bases had no gene match. Germline V CDR1 and CDR2: LNHNV, YYDKDF (reference sequence). CDR3 sequence: CATSISGTGGYEQYF. In nucleotides, the CDR3 is TGTGCCACCAGCATCTCCGGGACAGGAGGATACGAGCAGTACTTC.

The chain combines TRBV5-1 with TRBJ2-5; D perhaps matches TRBD1 (7 bases). The V end was cut by 0 bases, the J end by 4 bases, with 19 bases between. Looked up from germline, CDR1 is SGHRS and CDR2 is YFSETQ. The CDR3 sequence is 17 residues long. CDR3 coding DNA: TGCGCCAGCAGCTTGGTAGGAGGGGGCGCCCCCCCAGAGACCCAGTACTTC. It specifies CASSLVGGGAPPETQYF.

As DNA, the CDR3 is TGTGCCAGCAGCCCTGACAGGGGGAGCACAGATACGCAGTATTTT. Its protein is CASSPDRGSTDTQYF. This chain connects TRBV13 to TRBJ2-3; 9 bases map to TRBD1. The CDR3 runs 15 residues. CDR1 PRHDT and CDR2 FYEKMQ come from the germline V gene (reference sequence). V lost 5 bases and J lost 0; bases outside the gene matches: 3.

The V and J genes are TRBV28 and TRBJ1-1; D remains ambiguous. Germline-derived CDR1 and CDR2 are MDHEN and SYDVKM. V was clipped by 4 bases and J by 9 bases, with 9 bases between them. The CDR3 totals 11 residues. The CDR3 loop reads CASSSNSQAFF. DNA for the CDR3: TGTGCCAGCAGTTCTAACAGTCAAGCTTTCTTT.

The genes are TRBV29-1 and TRBJ1-1, with 7 bases aligning to TRBD1. This CDR3 region has 14 residues. Germline CDR1 is SQVTM and CDR2 is ANQGSEA. Trimming removed 5 bases from V and 3 bases from J; junction bases left unmatched: 9. DNA for the CDR3: TGCAGCGTTACCGCAGGGACAGCCTACACTGAAGCTTTCTTT. Translated: CSVTAGTAYTEAFF.

This clone showed up just a few times. The chain carries TRBV6-1 and TRBJ1-4; D unclear. The length of the CDR3 is 15 residues. V was trimmed by 1 base and J by 0 bases, leaving 6 bases between them. Germline CDR1 reads MNHNS; CDR2 reads SASEGT. CDR3 sequence: CASSEVYATNEKLFF. CDR3 coding DNA: TGTGCCAGCAGTGAAGTGTATGCAACTAATGAAAAACTGTTTTTT.

V gene TRBV28 combines with J gene TRBJ2-1; 7 bases agree with TRBD2. The CDR3 covers 15 residues. The trim removed 7 bases at V and 1 base at J, leaving 7 bases unmatched. Germline V gene data show CDR1 as MDHEN and CDR2 as SYDVKM. Here the CDR3 reads CASTPQRGSYNEQFF. The DNA of the CDR3 is TGTGCCAGCACCCCTCAGCGGGGTTCCTACAATGAGCAGTTCTTC.

This rearrangement joins TRBV4-2 to TRBJ2-1, with a weak D call TRBD2 (5 bases). Trimming removed 4 bases at V and 0 bases at J, with 10 bases between. The CDR3 sequence is 15 residues long. Germline values: CDR1 LGHNA, CDR2 YNFKEQ. CDR3 nucleotide sequence: TGTGCCAGCAGCCGCAGACTAACCTCCTACAATGAGCAGTTCTTC. Protein product: CASSRRLTSYNEQFF.

The rearrangement uses TRBV27 and TRBJ2-3; 7 nucleotides align to TRBD2. Germline V lookup: CDR1 MNHEY, CDR2 SMNVEV (reference sequence). Unmatched junction bases numbered 15, after V lost 5 bases and J lost 4 bases. The CDR3 has 17 residues. The CDR3 loop is CASSRGGGGRGADTQYF. Here the CDR3 DNA reads TGTGCCAGCAGTAGGGGCGGCGGCGGGAGAGGGGCAGATACGCAGTATTTT.

This clone has only one observation. The V call is TRBV6-4, the J call TRBJ1-1; 7 bases fit TRBD1. The length of the CDR3 is 14 residues. The junction had 8 bases not matched to a gene; V was cut back by 6 bases and J by 4 bases. CDR1 MRHNA and CDR2 SNTAGT come from the germline V gene. The chain's CDR3 is CASSPTGAGTEAFF. CDR3 DNA sequence: TGTGCCAGCAGCCCAACAGGGGCCGGCACTGAAGCTTTCTTT.

This clone appeared once. V is TRBV5-6 and J is TRBJ1-2, with 8 nucleotides matching TRBD1. CDR3 size: 13 residues. Germline CDR1 is SGHDT and CDR2 is YYEEEE. The ends lost 3 bases at V and 4 bases at J; junction bases unmatched: 2. Written as DNA, the CDR3 is TGTGCCAGCAGCTCGGGACAGGTCTATGGCTACACCTTC. It specifies CASSSGQVYGYTF.

This clone was detected only once. J is TRBJ2-2 and V is TRBV15; 9 nucleotides line up with TRBD1. The germline CDR1 and CDR2 sequences are LNHNV and YYDKDF (reference sequence). This CDR3 has 16 residues. After removal of 2 bases from V and 5 bases from J, the junction contained 6 bases not matched to a gene. The CDR3 bases are TGTGCCACCAGCAGATACCCGGGACAGGGAACCGGGGAGCTGTTTTTT. Its translation: CATSRYPGQGTGELFF.

The chain combines TRBV7-2 with TRBJ2-7; perhaps TRBD1 as D (6 bases). Per the germline V gene, CDR1 is SGHTA and CDR2 is FQGNSA. Trimming removed 7 bases at V and 2 bases at J, with 9 bases between. The CDR3 is 12 amino acids. CDR3 region: CASTPGAYEQYF. Here the CDR3 DNA reads TGTGCCAGCACCCCAGGGGCCTACGAGCAGTACTTC.